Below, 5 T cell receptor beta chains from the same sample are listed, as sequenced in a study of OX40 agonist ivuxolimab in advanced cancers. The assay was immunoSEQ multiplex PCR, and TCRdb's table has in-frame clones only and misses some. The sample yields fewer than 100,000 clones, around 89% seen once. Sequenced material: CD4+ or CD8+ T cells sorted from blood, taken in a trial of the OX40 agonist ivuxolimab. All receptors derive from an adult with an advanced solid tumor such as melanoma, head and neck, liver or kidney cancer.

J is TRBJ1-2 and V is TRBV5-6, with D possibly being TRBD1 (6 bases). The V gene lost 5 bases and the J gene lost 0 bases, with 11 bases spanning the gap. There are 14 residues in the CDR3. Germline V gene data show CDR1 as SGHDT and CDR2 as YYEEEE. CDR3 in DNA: TGTGCCAGCAGTCAGGGGTGGGCTAACTATGGCTACACCTTC. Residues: CASSQGWANYGYTF. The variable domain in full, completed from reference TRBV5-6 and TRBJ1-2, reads DAGVTQSPTHLIKTRGQQVTLRCSPKSGHDTVSWYQQALGQGPQFIFQYYEEEERQRGNFPDRFSGHQFPNYSSELNVNALLLGDSALYLCASSQGWANYGYTFGSGTRLTVV.

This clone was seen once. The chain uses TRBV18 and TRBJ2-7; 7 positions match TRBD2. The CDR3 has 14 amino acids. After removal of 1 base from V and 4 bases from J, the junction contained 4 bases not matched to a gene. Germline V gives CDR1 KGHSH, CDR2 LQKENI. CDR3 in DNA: TGTGCCAGCTCACCACATGGGGGGGTGTACGAGCAGTACTTC. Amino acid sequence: CASSPHGGVYEQYF.

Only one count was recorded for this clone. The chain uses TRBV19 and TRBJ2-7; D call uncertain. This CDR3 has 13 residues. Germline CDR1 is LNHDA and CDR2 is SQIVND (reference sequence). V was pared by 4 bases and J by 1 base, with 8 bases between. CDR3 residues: CASSTLLSYEQYF. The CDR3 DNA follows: TGTGCCAGTAGTACACTATTGTCCTACGAGCAGTACTTC. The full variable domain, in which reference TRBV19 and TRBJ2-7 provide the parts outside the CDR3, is DGGITQSPKYLFRKEGQNVTLSCEQNLNHDAMYWYRQDPGQGLRLIYYSQIVNDFQKGDIAEGYSVSREKKESFPLTVTSAQKNPTAFYLCASSTLLSYEQYFGPGTRLTVT.

CDR3 region: CTSSHRGLNHHWGYQPQHF. CDR3 in DNA: TGCACCAGCAGCCACCGGGGACTAAATCACCACTGGGGATATCAGCCCCAGCATTTT. J is TRBJ1-5 and V is TRBV1. TRBV1 counts as a pseudogene. This CDR3 has 19 residues.

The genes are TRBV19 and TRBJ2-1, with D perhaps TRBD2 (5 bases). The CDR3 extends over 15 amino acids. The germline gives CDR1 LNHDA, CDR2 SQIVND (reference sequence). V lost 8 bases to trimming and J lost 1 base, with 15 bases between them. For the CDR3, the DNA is TGTGCCAGTTGCTTAAGGGAGAATTCCTACAATGAGCAGTTCTTC. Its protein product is CASCLRENSYNEQFF.